These 8 T cell receptor beta chains were sequenced from one sample in a study of blood T cell repertoires in COVID-19. Using immunoSEQ multiplex PCR, the repertoire was profiled, and TCRdb retains in-frame clones only, with some absent. The sample yields nearly 350,000 clones, roughly 90% seen once. Specimen: peripheral blood. These receptors were taken from a woman in her seventies with COVID-19, enrolled during active disease.

Here the CDR3 DNA reads TGCGCCAGCAGCCAATATCTAGCGGGGGGGCAATTGATGTACTTC. It translates to CASSQYLAGGQLMYF. V and J are TRBV4-3 and TRBJ2-7; 12 nucleotides align to TRBD2. In germline, CDR1 is LGHNA, CDR2 YSLEER. This CDR3 spans 15 amino acids. Losses at the gene ends were 2 bases for V and 12 bases for J; bases not matched to a gene: 11.

V usage is TRBV6-5 and J usage is TRBJ1-5; D unclear. This CDR3 contains 13 residues. Germline-derived CDR1 and CDR2 are MNHEY and SVGAGI. The V and J ends lost 4 bases and 6 bases respectively, with 10 bases between them. CDR3 in DNA: TGTGCCAGCAGTTCCTTCGCAGGTCAGCCCCAGCATTTT. This sequence encodes CASSSFAGQPQHF.

The J gene is TRBJ1-6, the V gene TRBV27; D possibly corresponds to TRBD1 (5 bases). The germline V and J ends were trimmed by 5 bases and 9 bases, with 14 bases remaining between them. Germline V gives CDR1 MNHEY, CDR2 SMNVEV (reference sequence). CDR3 length equals 14 residues. The CDR3 nucleotides read TGTGCCAGCAGTGAGGTCCAGGGATTTTCACCCCTCCACTTT. It yields the protein CASSEVQGFSPLHF.

This sequence joins TRBV5-4 and TRBJ2-1; 7 bases are shared with TRBD2. V shed 4 bases and J 5 bases; nucleotides not matched to a gene: 3. This CDR3 region has 13 residues. Germline V gives CDR1 SGHNT, CDR2 YYREEE (reference sequence). CDR3 sequence: CASSHRGDNEQFF. Here the CDR3 DNA reads TGTGCCAGCAGCCACCGGGGGGACAATGAGCAGTTCTTC.

This chain connects TRBV7-9 to TRBJ1-5; 11 bases are a match to TRBD1. V lost 0 bases and J lost 6; bases outside the gene matches: 4. The CDR3 consists of 16 residues. Per the germline V gene, CDR1 is SEHNR and CDR2 is FQNEAQ (reference sequence). CDR3 sequence reads: CASSLATGTGGQPQHF. Written as DNA, the CDR3 is TGTGCCAGCAGCTTAGCCACCGGGACAGGGGGTCAGCCCCAGCATTTT.

CDR3 in amino acids: CASSYRPLGQGDSPLHF. The CDR3 nucleotides are TGTGCCAGCAGTTACCGACCTTTGGGACAGGGGGATTCACCCCTCCACTTT. The chain couples TRBV6-2 or TRBV6-3 to TRBJ1-6, with 11 bases fitting TRBD1. J was trimmed by 8 bases and V by 2 bases; bases with no gene match: 8. CDR3 length equals 17 residues. Germline lookup yields CDR1 MNHEY and CDR2 SVGEGT.

The sample holds a few counts of this clone. The chain uses TRBV6-5 and TRBJ1-6; TRBD1 might be the D (5 bases). Looked up from germline, CDR1 is MNHEY and CDR2 is SVGAGI. This CDR3 has 14 amino acids. Trimming cost V 2 bases and J 5 bases, with 7 bases left between them. The DNA of the CDR3 is TGTGCCAGCAGTTACACCAGGGATAATTCACCCCTCCACTTT. It encodes CASSYTRDNSPLHF.

This rearrangement joins TRBV27 to TRBJ1-5, with 8 bases lining up with TRBD1. Unmatched junction bases numbered 8, after V lost 6 bases and J lost 4 bases. This CDR3 is 15 amino acids long. CDR1 is MNHEY and CDR2 is SMNVEV in the germline V gene (reference sequence). CDR3 protein: CASRPGGAGNQPQHF. CDR3 DNA sequence: TGTGCCAGCAGACCAGGGGGCGCTGGGAATCAGCCCCAGCATTTT.